The T cell receptor (beta chain) under discussion was sequenced for a study of blood T cell repertoires in COVID-19. Participants' reported clinical history set cohort assignment. Clones were sequenced by immunoSEQ multiplex PCR, and TCRdb holds only the in-frame ones, with some missing. The repertoire holds 350,000 to 500,000 clones, with approximately 90% as singletons. Germline values: CDR1 SGDLS, CDR2 YYNGEE. The CDR3 is 16 residues long. With V trimmed by 5 bases and J by 0 bases, 8 bases remained unmatched. This TCR derives from a woman aged 18-29 years who had been exposed to COVID-19. The chain joins TRBV9 to TRBJ1-2; 9 nucleotides line up with TRBD1. Material for sequencing was PBMCs or T cells enriched from blood (not recorded which). The CDR3 DNA sequence: TGTGCCAGCAGTAAACCCGGGACAGGGACTAACTATGGCTACACCTTC. Translated, it gives CASSKPGTGTNYGYTF.